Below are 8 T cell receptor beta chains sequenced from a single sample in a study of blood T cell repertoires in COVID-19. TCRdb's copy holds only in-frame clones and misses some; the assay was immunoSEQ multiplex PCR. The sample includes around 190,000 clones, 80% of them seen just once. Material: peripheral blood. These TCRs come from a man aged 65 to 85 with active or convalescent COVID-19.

DNA of the CDR3: TGCGCCAGCAGCTTGGCCCAAGTGACAGCTTCTTTTGATACGCAGTATTTT. The encoded protein is CASSLAQVTASFDTQYF. V and J are TRBV5-1 and TRBJ2-3, with TRBD1 as a possible D gene (5 bases). Trimming stripped 0 bases from V and 6 bases from J, with 20 bases between. The CDR3 runs 17 residues. Germline-derived CDR1 and CDR2 are SGHRS and YFSETQ.

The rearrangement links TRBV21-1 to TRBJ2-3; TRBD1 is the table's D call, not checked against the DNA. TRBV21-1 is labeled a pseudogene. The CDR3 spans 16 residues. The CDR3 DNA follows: TGTGCCAGCAGCCTGCAGCCGGAAACAGGGGGAGGTACGCAGTATTTT. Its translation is CASSLQPETGGGTQYF.

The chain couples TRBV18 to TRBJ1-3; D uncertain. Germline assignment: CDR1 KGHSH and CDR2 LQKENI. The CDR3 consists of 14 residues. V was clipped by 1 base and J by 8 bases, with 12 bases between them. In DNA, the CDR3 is TGTGCCAGCTCACCACTGGGAGGTATGGACACCATATATTTT. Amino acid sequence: CASSPLGGMDTIYF.

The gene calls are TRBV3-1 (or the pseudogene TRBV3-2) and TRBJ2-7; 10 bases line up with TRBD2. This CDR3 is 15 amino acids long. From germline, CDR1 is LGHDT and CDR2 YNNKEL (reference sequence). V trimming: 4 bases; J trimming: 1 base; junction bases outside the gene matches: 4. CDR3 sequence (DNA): TGTGCCAGCAGCCCTGCTAGCGGGAGTTCCTACGAGCAGTACTTC. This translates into CASSPASGSSYEQYF.

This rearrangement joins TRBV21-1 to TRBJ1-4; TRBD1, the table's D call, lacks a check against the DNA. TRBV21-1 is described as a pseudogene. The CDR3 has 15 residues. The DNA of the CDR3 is TGTGCCAGCAGCAAAGGGAGGGGGCGGTCTGAAAAACTGTTTTTT. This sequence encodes CASSKGRGRSEKLFF.

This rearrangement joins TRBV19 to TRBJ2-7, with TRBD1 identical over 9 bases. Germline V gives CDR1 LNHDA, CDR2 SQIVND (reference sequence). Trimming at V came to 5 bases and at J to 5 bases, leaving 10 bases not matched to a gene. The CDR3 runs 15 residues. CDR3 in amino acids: CASSFPGQGIHEQYF. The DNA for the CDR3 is TGTGCCAGTAGTTTCCCGGGACAGGGAATCCACGAGCAGTACTTC.

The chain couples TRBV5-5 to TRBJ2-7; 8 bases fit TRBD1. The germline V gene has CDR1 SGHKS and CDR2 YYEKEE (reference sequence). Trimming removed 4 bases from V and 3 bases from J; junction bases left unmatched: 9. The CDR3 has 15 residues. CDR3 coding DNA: TGTGCCAGCAGCCTCCAACAGGGGGGCCACTACGAGCAGTACTTC. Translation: CASSLQQGGHYEQYF.

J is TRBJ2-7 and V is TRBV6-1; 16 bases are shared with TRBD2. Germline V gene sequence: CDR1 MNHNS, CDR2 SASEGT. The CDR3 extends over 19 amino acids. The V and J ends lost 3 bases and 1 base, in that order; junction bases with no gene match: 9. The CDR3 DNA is TGTGCCAGCAGTGATTCCTTGGGACTAGCGGGAGGGCCGTCCTACGAGCAGTACTTC. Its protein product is CASSDSLGLAGGPSYEQYF.